This is a list of T cell receptor beta chains from one sample in a study of regulatory T cells in long-lasting Graves disease. From the multiplex PCR reads, TCRdb called clonotypes with MiXCR, one entry per CDR3 protein. The sample has 510,000 or so distinct CDR3 sequences, around 12% seen once; the top ten hold roughly 8.9%. These same data were also listed under a study on T cells in Graves' hyperthyroidism and ophthalmopathy.

Sample: peripheral blood mononuclear cells (PBMCs), taken at new diagnosis, from a patient treated with antithyroid drugs. The receptors here all came from a woman aged 25-40 years with Graves disease. The CDR3 runs from the conserved cysteine through the conserved F or W. A D gene is named only where the DNA matches it firmly. Clone sizes are given selectively: once, few, many, or a class where the clone is expanded.

TRBJ1-5	TRBV5-1	NA	many	14	TGCGCCAGCAGCTATGGCGGGGGATCTCAGCCCCAGCATTTT	CASSYGGGSQPQHF
TRBJ2-7	TRBV12-3/TRBV12-4	TRBD2	many	16	TGTGCCAGCAGTTTAGCCGGGACTAGCGACTCCTACGAGCAGTACTTC	CASSLAGTSDSYEQYF
TRBJ2-7	TRBV5-5	TRBD2	many	17	TGTGCCAGCAGCCCACGGTCGAGCGGGACCGACGATTACGAGCAGTACTTC	CASSPRSSGTDDYEQYF
TRBJ2-2	TRBV5-1	TRBD1	many	16	TGCGCCAGCAGCGATCCGGGACAGGGCCTCACCGGGGAGCTGTTTTTT	CASSDPGQGLTGELFF
TRBJ1-2	TRBV6-1	TRBD1	many	13	TGTGCCAGCACCTACAGGACAGGGGGAGGCTACACCTTC	CASTYRTGGGYTF
TRBJ2-7	TRBV30	NA	many	16	TGTGCCTGGGGTAGCGGTGGGGTTGACGCAGGCTACGAGCAGTACTTC	CAWGSGGVDAGYEQYF
TRBJ2-3	TRBV5-4	NA	NA	14	TGTGCCAGCAGCTGGGATACGGGAACAGATACGCAGTATTTT	CASSWDTGTDTQYF
TRBJ1-2	TRBV5-4	NA	NA	13	TGTGCCAGCAGCCAAATCACGGACAGTGGCAGCACCTTC	CASSQITDSGSTF
TRBJ1-2	TRBV7-9	NA	few	13	TGTGCCAGCAGCACATCCCATAGCTATGGCTACACCTTC	CASSTSHSYGYTF
TRBJ2-2	TRBV18	NA	many	15	TGTGCCAGCTCACCCACGGCGCCGGCCACCGGGGAGCTGTTTTTT	CASSPTAPATGELFF
TRBJ2-7	TRBV6-2/TRBV6-3	NA	NA	14	TGTGCCAGCAACGTAGGACTGGGACCCTACGAGCAGTACTTC	CASNVGLGPYEQYF
TRBJ1-5	TRBV25-1	TRBD1	NA	14	TGTGCCAGCAGTGAAGGGACAGGGGCCCAGCCCCAGCATTTT	CASSEGTGAQPQHF
TRBJ2-3	TRBV30	TRBD1	many	15	TGTGCCTGGAGTCCCGACAGGGGACCCACAGATACGCAGTATTTT	CAWSPDRGPTDTQYF
TRBJ2-2	TRBV6-5	NA	few	16	TGTGCCAGCAGTTACAATACCTATCCGAGTACCGGGGAGCTGTTTTTT	CASSYNTYPSTGELFF
TRBJ1-1	TRBV30	TRBD1	many	13	TGTGCCTGGAGTAGGGACAGGGCCACTGAAGCTTTCTTT	CAWSRDRATEAFF
TRBJ1-4	TRBV18	NA	many	15	TGTGCCAGCTCACCAACGGGCCGAGGCAATGAAAAACTGTTTTTT	CASSPTGRGNEKLFF
TRBJ2-1	TRBV9	NA	few	13	TGTGCCAGCAGCGTAGAGGGGCTCAATGAGCAGTTCTTC	CASSVEGLNEQFF
TRBJ1-1	TRBV24-1	TRBD1	many	16	TGTGCCACCAGTGACTCCGGGACAGGGGGTGACACTGAAGCTTTCTTT	CATSDSGTGGDTEAFF
TRBJ2-1	TRBV2	TRBD2	many	15	TGTGCCAGCAGGGGGGGTACTAGCGGCTCCAATGAGCAGTTCTTC	CASRGGTSGSNEQFF
TRBJ2-1	TRBV7-2	NA	few	12	TGTGCCATCAGCTTAAGCAGATTCGAGCAGTTCTTC	CAISLSRFEQFF
TRBJ2-1	TRBV19	TRBD2	many	14	TGTGCCAGTAGTCTTCTAGCGGGAGGGTATGAGCAGTTCTTC	CASSLLAGGYEQFF
TRBJ1-5	TRBV3-1	TRBD1	few	13	TGTGCCAGCAGCCAAACGAGACAGGGACCCCAGCATTTT	CASSQTRQGPQHF
TRBJ2-5	TRBV28	NA	many	15	TGTGCCAGCAGTTTACGAGTATGGGGGCAAGAGACCCAGTACTTC	CASSLRVWGQETQYF
TRBJ2-6	TRBV6-1	NA	many	17	TGTGCCAGCAGCCTCACAGGACCTCCCTCTGGGGCCAACGTCCTGACTTTC	CASSLTGPPSGANVLTF
TRBJ1-5	TRBV20-1	TRBD1	few	12	TGCAGTGCTGTTCAGGGGGCCACGACCCAGCATTTT	CSAVQGATTQHF
TRBJ2-7	TRBV11-2	NA	many	12	TGTGCCAGCAGCCGTCCCTTCTACGAGCAGTACTTC	CASSRPFYEQYF
TRBJ2-2	TRBV4-1	TRBD1	many	19	TGCGCCAGCAGCCCCGGAGGTTGGACAGGGCGAGAGAACACCGGGGAGCTGTTTTTT	CASSPGGWTGRENTGELFF
TRBJ1-5	TRBV12-5	NA	many	13	TGTGCTAGTGGTCCCCTCATATATCAGCCCCAGCATTTT	CASGPLIYQPQHF
TRBJ1-4	TRBV18	TRBD1	many	15	TGTGCCAGCTCACGAAGACAGGGGGCTGAAGAAAAACTGTTTTTT	CASSRRQGAEEKLFF
TRBJ2-1	TRBV6-2/TRBV6-3	TRBD2	many	17	TGTGCCAGCAGTTACGGGTGGACTAGCGGAGGGGGGGAGGAGCAGTTCTTC	CASSYGWTSGGGEEQFF
TRBJ1-4	TRBV7-8	TRBD1	few	15	TGTGCCAGCAGCCCAGGGGGCAGGGTCTTTGAAAAACTGTTTTTT	CASSPGGRVFEKLFF
TRBJ1-4	TRBV5-5	NA	NA	13	TGTGCCAGCAGCTCCCGCTCAAATGAAAAACTGTTTTTT	CASSSRSNEKLFF
TRBJ2-3	TRBV7-9	NA	many	17	TGTGCCAGCAGCTTAGACCTGTGGGGGGAAGGGGCGGATACGCAGTATTTT	CASSLDLWGEGADTQYF
TRBJ2-2	TRBV5-1	TRBD1	many	14	TGCGCCAGCAGCCTAGGACAGGTCAGCGGGGAGCTGTTTTTT	CASSLGQVSGELFF
TRBJ2-2	TRBV30	NA	many	17	TGTGCCTGGAGTGATTACAGGGTCCCCGTTGGGACCGGGGAGCTGTTTTTT	CAWSDYRVPVGTGELFF
TRBJ2-2	TRBV27	NA	NA	18	TGTGCCAGCAGTTCCCTCCTCTGGGCTACGGCGGTTACCGGGGAGCTGTTTTTT	CASSSLLWATAVTGELFF
TRBJ2-7	TRBV30	NA	NA	14	TGTGCCTGGAGGGGCGGGACAGTAACCTACGAGCAGTACTTC	CAWRGGTVTYEQYF
TRBJ1-2	TRBV28	NA	many	15	TGTGCCAGCAGTTTGGTCAGGGTGGGTAACTATGGCTACACCTTC	CASSLVRVGNYGYTF
TRBJ1-1	TRBV2	NA	few	10	TGTGCCAGCAGTGAAGAAGGAGCTTTCTTT	CASSEEGAFF
TRBJ1-2	TRBV30	NA	NA	13	TGTGCCTGGAGTGTGGACAGAAACTATGGCTACACCTTC	CAWSVDRNYGYTF
TRBJ1-5	TRBV30	TRBD1	NA	15	TGTGCCTGGAGTGTCTCCCAGGGGGGAAATCAGCCCCAGCATTTT	CAWSVSQGGNQPQHF
TRBJ2-3	TRBV13	TRBD1	many	16	TGTGCCAGCAGCTTAGGGGGACAGGGACTATCAGATACGCAGTATTTT	CASSLGGQGLSDTQYF
TRBJ1-5	TRBV28	NA	many	12	TGTGCCAGCAGTCAGAGCAATCAGCCCCAGCATTTT	CASSQSNQPQHF
TRBJ2-5	TRBV28	TRBD2	many	15	TGTGCCAGCAGCGATGCGGGAGTAGCGGGGGAGACCCAGTACTTC	CASSDAGVAGETQYF
TRBJ1-4	TRBV20-1	TRBD1	many	14	TGCAGTGCTCCCTTGGACAGGGCCCATGAAAAACTGTTTTTT	CSAPLDRAHEKLFF
TRBJ2-7	TRBV11-3	NA	NA	15	TGTGCCAGCAGCCGCGCAACAGGGTCCCTCTACGAGCAGTACTTC	CASSRATGSLYEQYF
TRBJ1-4	TRBV28	TRBD1	many	15	TGTGCCAGCAGTTACAGGGGCAACTTTAATGAAAAACTGTTTTTT	CASSYRGNFNEKLFF
TRBJ2-1	TRBV7-2	TRBD2	many	14	TGTGCCAGCAGGGCGGGAGGCTGGGCCGGTGAGCAGTTCTTC	CASRAGGWAGEQFF
TRBJ1-1	TRBV6-5	NA	many	14	TGTGCCAGCAGTTACAGTACCGCGAACACTGAAGCTTTCTTT	CASSYSTANTEAFF
TRBJ2-7	TRBV11-2	TRBD1	few	14	TGTGCCAGCAGCAAGGGACAGATTTCCTACGAGCAGTACTTC	CASSKGQISYEQYF
TRBJ2-1	TRBV5-1	NA	many	11	TGTGCCAGCAGCCTGTCCCATGAGCAGTTCTTC	CASSLSHEQFF
TRBJ1-6	TRBV9	NA	once	15	TGTGCCAGCAGCGTAGAGGGTCGTCGTAATTCACCCCTCCACTTT	CASSVEGRRNSPLHF
TRBJ2-7	TRBV4-1	NA	few	16	TGCGCCAGCAGCCAATACGAGCGGGACAGGAACTACGAGCAGTACTTC	CASSQYERDRNYEQYF
TRBJ1-2	TRBV6-2/TRBV6-3	NA	many	14	TGTGCCAGCAGTTACGCCGGAGGAGGGAATGGCTACACCTTC	CASSYAGGGNGYTF
TRBJ2-1	TRBV4-1	NA	NA	16	TGCGCCAGCAGCCAAGCGCGCGGGTCATCCTACAATGAGCAGTTCTTC	CASSQARGSSYNEQFF
TRBJ2-6	TRBV10-2	NA	many	17	TGCGCCAGCAGTGAGGGAAGGGCTAGGTTGGGGGCCAACGTCCTGACTTTC	CASSEGRARLGANVLTF
TRBJ2-1	TRBV11-2	TRBD2	NA	15	TGTGCCAGCAGCTTACGGGGGATGGCGGGAGGCCCAGGGTTCTTC	CASSLRGMAGGPGFF
TRBJ2-7	TRBV10-3	TRBD1	NA	13	TGTGCCATCAAGCAAGCAGGGGGCCACGAGCAGTACTTC	CAIKQAGGHEQYF
TRBJ1-2	TRBV29-1	TRBD1	NA	14	TGCAGCGTCGACCATGGACAGGGGAACTATGGCTACACCTTC	CSVDHGQGNYGYTF